This TCR beta chain was identified in a study of OX40 agonist ivuxolimab in advanced cancers. Study-level information: A diagnosis of hepatocellular carcinoma, melanoma, renal cell or head and neck cancer was present in dose-escalation patients. Those enrolled were roughly 80% male, with a mean age of about 66 years and ages from 23 to 79. Overall study findings and caveats: On average, CD8+ T cells showed a greater number of expanded clones than CD4+. At 0.1 to 3.0 mg/kg and by week 6, CD4+ and CD8+ T cells in the blood had expanded clonally.

Worth noting for this clone: The antigen remains unidentified.

This table comes from immunoSEQ multiplex PCR, and its TCRdb copy is limited to in-frame clones, with some not included. This sample has about 26,000 clones, with 83% found just once. V lost 10 bases, J lost 8 bases, and 14 bases lay in between. Germline CDR1 and CDR2: LNHDA and SQIVND (reference sequence). There are 11 residues in the CDR3. The J gene is TRBJ1-2, the V gene TRBV19; no clear D gene. The TCR was taken from an adult with an advanced solid tumor such as melanoma, head and neck, liver or kidney cancer. The sequencing used CD4+ or CD8+ T cells sorted from blood, collected in a trial of the OX40 agonist ivuxolimab. The CDR3 loop is CATALGRGYTF. The CDR3 DNA is TGTGCCACCGCGCTGGGGAGGGGCTACACCTTC.